This T cell receptor beta chain was identified during a study of molecular identifiers for immune sequencing clone quantification. Regarding the study as a whole: Investigators reportedly could detect spiked Jurkat TCR RNA from one cell among some 940,000 naive cells.

Between the trimmed V and J ends, which lost 7 bases and 7 bases, there was a span of 13 bases. Per the germline V gene, CDR1 is MNHEY and CDR2 is SVGEGT. The CDR3 totals 12 residues. A note on this clonotype: What it binds is unknown.

TCRdb called the PCR reads again in MiXCR, with one record for every CDR3 protein. The repertoire has about 86,000 distinct CDR3 sequences, about 23% of them found once; the top ten carry 0.7% to 0.8%. The source material was naive CD8+ T cells from blood, with Jurkat cell RNA spiked in. Regarding subset: FACS-sorted CD8+CD4-CCR7+CD45RA+ naive T cells. V usage is TRBV6-2 or TRBV6-3 and J usage is TRBJ1-1; D possibly corresponds to TRBD1 (5 bases). The sequence derives from a human donor in good health. Some libraries in this study had Jurkat cell RNA spiked in. The CDR3 nucleotides are TGTGCCAGCACCAGAGGCGGGGGTGAAGCTTTCTTT. Translation gives CASTRGGGEAFF.